These T cell receptor beta chains were read from a single sample in a study of T cell responses to AZD1222 COVID-19 vaccine. The repertoire was sequenced with immunoSEQ multiplex PCR; TCRdb's copy has only in-frame clones and lacks some. The sample carries around 200,000 clones, 88% recorded once. The source material was peripheral blood, sampled 28 days after the second AZD1222 dose. The receptors were gathered from an adult who received the AZD1222 COVID-19 vaccine. The CDR3 runs from the conserved cysteine through the conserved F or W. Fields, in order: CDR3 length, clone size, J gene, V gene, D gene, CDR3 DNA, CDR3 protein. The D gene is left open where the match is weak. Part of the rows lack a size; the others show once, few, many or a class for expanded clones.

length: 14
size: few
J: TRBJ2-7
V: TRBV5-1
D: TRBD2
DNA: TGCGCCAGCACCGTTAGCAGCGGGACCTACGAGCAGTACTTC
CDR3: CASTVSSGTYEQYF

length: 15
size: -
J: TRBJ2-7
V: TRBV28
D: TRBD2
DNA: TGTGCCAGGCCTCACGTGGGAGGGTCCTCCTACGAGCAGTACTTC
CDR3: CARPHVGGSSYEQYF

length: 15
size: -
J: TRBJ1-1
V: TRBV27
D: -
DNA: TGTGCCAGCAGTTTATCAGCCGGGGCCCGCACTGAAGCTTTCTTT
CDR3: CASSLSAGARTEAFF

length: 13
size: few
J: TRBJ2-7
V: TRBV14
D: TRBD2
DNA: TGTGCCAGCAGCCAAGGATCCGGGACTAGCGCGTACTTC
CDR3: CASSQGSGTSAYF

length: 13
size: -
J: TRBJ2-7
V: TRBV28
D: -
DNA: TGTGCCAGCAGTTTTGGGGCCGAATACGAGCAGTACTTC
CDR3: CASSFGAEYEQYF

length: 14
size: -
J: TRBJ1-1
V: TRBV28
D: -
DNA: TGTGCCAGCAGTAAGATATCAATGAACACTGAAGCTTTCTTT
CDR3: CASSKISMNTEAFF

length: 13
size: -
J: TRBJ2-1
V: TRBV9
D: TRBD2
DNA: TGTGCCAGCAGCGCTGGCGGGGGGGATGAGCAGTTCTTC
CDR3: CASSAGGGDEQFF

length: 16
size: -
J: TRBJ1-1
V: TRBV18
D: TRBD1
DNA: TGTGCCAGCTCACTGGGGGGACAGGGTGAGAGGACTGAAGCTTTCTTT
CDR3: CASSLGGQGERTEAFF

length: 16
size: -
J: TRBJ1-4
V: TRBV4-2
D: -
DNA: TGTGCCAGCAGCCAAGATAGTGGCACCGCAAATGAAAAACTGTTTTTT
CDR3: CASSQDSGTANEKLFF

length: 12
size: once
J: TRBJ2-1
V: TRBV28
D: -
DNA: TGTGCCAGCAGTACAGATTACAATGAGCAGTTCTTC
CDR3: CASSTDYNEQFF

length: 15
size: -
J: TRBJ2-7
V: TRBV7-3
D: -
DNA: TGTGCCAGCAGCCCCGGCGGGGCGGGTTCCTACGAGCAGTACTTC
CDR3: CASSPGGAGSYEQYF

length: 15
size: few
J: TRBJ1-2
V: TRBV25-1
D: -
DNA: TGTGCCAGCAGTGAATTAGGCGAAGCGAACTATGGCTACACCTTC
CDR3: CASSELGEANYGYTF

length: 15
size: -
J: TRBJ2-3
V: TRBV27
D: -
DNA: TGTGCCAGCAGTAGCCCCACGGCGGGCACAGATACGCAGTATTTT
CDR3: CASSSPTAGTDTQYF

length: 14
size: -
J: TRBJ2-3
V: TRBV5-5
D: -
DNA: TGTGCCAGCAGCTTTCGACAGAACACAGATACGCAGTATTTT
CDR3: CASSFRQNTDTQYF

length: 13
size: -
J: TRBJ2-7
V: TRBV7-2
D: -
DNA: TGTGCCAGCAGCGGTAGGGGTTCCTACGAGCAGTACTTC
CDR3: CASSGRGSYEQYF

length: 18
size: -
J: TRBJ2-3
V: TRBV4-2
D: TRBD2
DNA: TGTGCCAGCAGCCATCTGGGACTAGCGGGAGAGAGGACAGATACGCAGTATTTT
CDR3: CASSHLGLAGERTDTQYF

length: 15
size: -
J: TRBJ1-4
V: TRBV30
D: -
DNA: TGTGCCTGGAGTTTGGGTTTAGCGGCTAATGAAAAACTGTTTTTT
CDR3: CAWSLGLAANEKLFF

length: 13
size: -
J: TRBJ2-1
V: TRBV30
D: -
DNA: TGTGCCTGGGCGTACGGGAGATACAATGAGCAGTTCTTC
CDR3: CAWAYGRYNEQFF

length: 14
size: once
J: TRBJ1-1
V: TRBV6-5
D: -
DNA: TGTGCCAGCAGTTACACGCCGGGACGGACTGAAGCTTTCTTT
CDR3: CASSYTPGRTEAFF

length: 13
size: -
J: TRBJ2-7
V: TRBV7-9
D: -
DNA: TGTGCCAGCAGGTTCGGACAAGACTACGAGCAGTACTTC
CDR3: CASRFGQDYEQYF

length: 16
size: -
J: TRBJ2-1
V: TRBV27
D: TRBD1
DNA: TGTGCCAGCAGTTCGTCCGACAGGGGCTCCTACAATGAGCAGTTCTTC
CDR3: CASSSSDRGSYNEQFF

length: 15
size: -
J: TRBJ2-7
V: TRBV19
D: -
DNA: TGTGCCAGTAGCCCCTGGACCGGGACCCTCGCCGAGCAGTACTTC
CDR3: CASSPWTGTLAEQYF

length: 13
size: -
J: TRBJ1-5
V: TRBV28
D: TRBD1
DNA: TGTGCCAGCCGACAGGGTAACAGTCAGCCCCAGCATTTT
CDR3: CASRQGNSQPQHF

length: 15
size: -
J: TRBJ1-6
V: TRBV19
D: -
DNA: TGTGCCAGTAGGAGTGGTCGATCCTATAATTCACCCCTCCACTTT
CDR3: CASRSGRSYNSPLHF

length: 15
size: -
J: TRBJ1-1
V: TRBV19
D: TRBD1
DNA: TGTGCCAGTAGTGACCGGGACAGGGGGAACACTGAAGCTTTCTTT
CDR3: CASSDRDRGNTEAFF

length: 16
size: once
J: TRBJ2-7
V: TRBV28
D: TRBD1
DNA: TGTGCCAGCAGTTTCCCCCGGACAGGGCCCAGCTACGAGCAGTACTTC
CDR3: CASSFPRTGPSYEQYF

length: 15
size: -
J: TRBJ2-5
V: TRBV6-2/TRBV6-3
D: TRBD2
DNA: TGTGCCAGCAGTTACTCGCTAGCGGTCCAAGAGACCCAGTACTTC
CDR3: CASSYSLAVQETQYF

length: 14
size: once
J: TRBJ2-7
V: TRBV6-5
D: TRBD2
DNA: TGTGCCAGCAGTAGTAGCGGGCCTGGCTACGAGCAGTACTTC
CDR3: CASSSSGPGYEQYF

length: 17
size: -
J: TRBJ2-3
V: TRBV5-6
D: TRBD2
DNA: TGTGCCAGCAGCTTGGTAGAGCTAGCGGGAGGTATAGATACGCAGTATTTT
CDR3: CASSLVELAGGIDTQYF

length: 13
size: -
J: TRBJ2-2
V: TRBV19
D: -
DNA: TGTGCCAGTAGGGCCAGGGGGGCCGGGGAGCTGTTTTTT
CDR3: CASRARGAGELFF

length: 13
size: -
J: TRBJ2-2
V: TRBV7-7
D: -
DNA: TGTGCTAGCAGCATCGGGGGCACCGGGGAGCTGTTTTTT
CDR3: CASSIGGTGELFF

length: 14
size: -
J: TRBJ2-3
V: TRBV7-2
D: TRBD1
DNA: TGTGCCAGCAGCCCGACAGGGACCATCTATACGCAGTATTTT
CDR3: CASSPTGTIYTQYF

length: 12
size: -
J: TRBJ1-1
V: TRBV12-3/TRBV12-4
D: -
DNA: TGTGCCAGCAGTTTCCGGGACACTGAAGCTTTCTTT
CDR3: CASSFRDTEAFF

length: 18
size: -
J: TRBJ2-1
V: TRBV19
D: TRBD2
DNA: TGTGCCAGTAGTATTCGTGGACTAGCGGGGAGCTCCTACAATGAGCAGTTCTTC
CDR3: CASSIRGLAGSSYNEQFF

length: 13
size: -
J: TRBJ1-1
V: TRBV4-1
D: -
DNA: TGCGCCAGCAGCCAACCTGGGGGGCGTCAAGCTTTCTTT
CDR3: CASSQPGGRQAFF

length: 17
size: -
J: TRBJ2-7
V: TRBV5-8
D: -
DNA: TGTGCCAGCAGCTTGGCCGGGACAAACGTCCATTTCTACGAGCAGTACTTC
CDR3: CASSLAGTNVHFYEQYF

length: 13
size: -
J: TRBJ2-2
V: TRBV30
D: -
DNA: TGTGCCTGGAATGTAATGAACACCGGGGAGCTGTTTTTT
CDR3: CAWNVMNTGELFF

length: 21
size: -
J: TRBJ1-5
V: TRBV9
D: TRBD1
DNA: TGTGCCAGCAGCGTAGCGGGGAGGGGACAGAAGATATTATGCCCCAATCAGCCCCAGCATTTT
CDR3: CASSVAGRGQKILCPNQPQHF

length: 15
size: -
J: TRBJ2-3
V: TRBV5-1
D: -
DNA: TGCGCCAGCAGCCCGGACTTATTACCCTCATTGGGTCAGTATTTT
CDR3: CASSPDLLPSLGQYF

length: 14
size: -
J: TRBJ2-2
V: TRBV29-1
D: -
DNA: TGCAGCGTATCTGGACGGAGCGAGACCGGGGAGCTGTTTTTT
CDR3: CSVSGRSETGELFF

length: 13
size: -
J: TRBJ2-1
V: TRBV27
D: -
DNA: TGTGCCAGCAGTTTGGGGGGCTACAATGAGCAGTTCTTC
CDR3: CASSLGGYNEQFF

length: 10
size: -
J: TRBJ2-7
V: TRBV6-1
D: -
DNA: TGTGCCAGCAGTGAAAACGGGCAGTACTTC
CDR3: CASSENGQYF

length: 13
size: -
J: TRBJ1-1
V: TRBV7-3
D: -
DNA: TGTGCCAGCAGCGCACAGATGAACACTGAAGCTTTCTTT
CDR3: CASSAQMNTEAFF

length: 15
size: -
J: TRBJ2-7
V: TRBV5-8
D: -
DNA: TGTGCCAGCATCACGTCTGGTGGCTCGGCCTACGAGCAGTACTTC
CDR3: CASITSGGSAYEQYF

length: 15
size: once
J: TRBJ2-3
V: TRBV7-6
D: TRBD2
DNA: TGTGCCAGCAGCCAGCGGGGGGGAGAGACAGATACGCAGTATTTT
CDR3: CASSQRGGETDTQYF

length: 14
size: -
J: TRBJ1-5
V: TRBV6-5
D: -
DNA: TGTGCCAGCAGTTACCTAGGAGGCAATCAGCCCCAGCATTTT
CDR3: CASSYLGGNQPQHF

length: 17
size: -
J: TRBJ2-7
V: TRBV30
D: TRBD1
DNA: TGTGCCTGGAGTGCCCCCGGACGGACAGGGGGAAGAATGGGGCAGTACTTC
CDR3: CAWSAPGRTGGRMGQYF

length: 14
size: once
J: TRBJ2-5
V: TRBV7-2
D: -
DNA: TGTGCCAGCAGCTTAGACATATTCCAAGAGACCCAGTACTTC
CDR3: CASSLDIFQETQYF

length: 18
size: -
J: TRBJ2-5
V: TRBV25-1
D: TRBD2
DNA: TGTGCCAGCAGTGATTCATCCCCCCTAGCGGGACGCTCTCGGACCCAGTACTTC
CDR3: CASSDSSPLAGRSRTQYF

length: 14
size: -
J: TRBJ1-5
V: TRBV21-1
D: -
DNA: TGTGCCAGCAGCCCCCGGGAGGGAAATCAGCCCCAGCATTTT
CDR3: CASSPREGNQPQHF

length: 14
size: -
J: TRBJ2-7
V: TRBV10-3
D: -
DNA: TGTGCCATCAGTGAGTCCTCGAAAGACTACGAGCAGTACTTC
CDR3: CAISESSKDYEQYF

length: 12
size: -
J: TRBJ2-3
V: TRBV7-2
D: -
DNA: TGTGCCAGCAGCCCCATGGGAGATACGCAGTATTTT
CDR3: CASSPMGDTQYF

length: 16
size: -
J: TRBJ1-5
V: TRBV4-2
D: -
DNA: TGTGCCAGCAGCCAAGATCTCTCGTCCGGGGATCAGCCCCAGCATTTT
CDR3: CASSQDLSSGDQPQHF

length: 13
size: -
J: TRBJ1-2
V: TRBV28
D: -
DNA: TGTGCCAGCACCGTCAAGGGGCTGGGTGGCTACACCTTC
CDR3: CASTVKGLGGYTF

length: 16
size: -
J: TRBJ1-5
V: TRBV2
D: -
DNA: TGTGCCAGCAGACTAGGACAGCCCTATAGCAATCAGCCCCAGCATTTT
CDR3: CASRLGQPYSNQPQHF